This T cell receptor (beta chain) appears in the sequencing data of a study of immune cell composition in non-small cell lung cancer. Overall study results and limits: It was not proven that tumour-reactive clones equal dominant tumour-associated clones.

In the case of this clone: As yet, its antigen is unknown.

Germline CDR1 and CDR2: SGHDT and YYEEEE. V lost 0 bases to trimming and J lost 5 bases, with 7 bases between them. The length of the CDR3 is 13 residues. Clones were read by immunoSEQ multiplex PCR, and TCRdb kept only the in-frame ones, dropping some. In the table there are 3,000 to 3,500 clones, roughly 80% of which are singletons. The sequence came from a human donor with non-small cell lung cancer. This chain links TRBV5-6 with TRBJ2-3; D possibly corresponds to TRBD2 (6 bases). Sequencing was done on a sample of lung tumor tissue. The CDR3 here is CASSLAGGDTQYF. The CDR3 region has the DNA TGTGCCAGCAGCTTGGCCGGGGGAGATACGCAGTATTTT. Together with reference TRBV5-6 and TRBJ2-3, the CDR3 gives the full variable domain: DAGVTQSPTHLIKTRGQQVTLRCSPKSGHDTVSWYQQALGQGPQFIFQYYEEEERQRGNFPDRFSGHQFPNYSSELNVNALLLGDSALYLCASSLAGGDTQYFGPGTRLTVL.